The rows below give T cell receptor beta chains drawn from one sample of a study of T cells in Graves' hyperthyroidism and ophthalmopathy. TCRdb reprocessed the multiplex PCR reads with MiXCR, giving one entry per CDR3 protein. Of roughly 400,000 distinct CDR3 sequences in the sample, approximately 15% were seen once. The specimen sequenced was blood. The receptors were sampled from a woman between 18 and 29 years old with Graves' hyperthyroidism that later progressed to Graves' ophthalmopathy. CDR3s include the opening cysteine and the closing phenylalanine or tryptophan. Each record gives: J gene, D gene, clone size, V gene, CDR3 protein, CDR3 DNA. The D gene is left open where the match is weak. A clone size is listed for some rows: how often the clone was seen (once, few, many), or a class if it is expanded.

j_gene: TRBJ2-2; d_gene: NA; abundance: few; v_gene: TRBV24-1; CDR3aa: CATSDLLNTGELFF; CDR3nt: TGTGCCACCAGTGATTTGTTAAACACCGGGGAGCTGTTTTTT
j_gene: TRBJ2-1; d_gene: TRBD2; abundance: many; v_gene: TRBV27; CDR3aa: CASPPSGRGYNEQFF; CDR3nt: TGTGCCAGTCCCCCTAGCGGGAGGGGTTACAATGAGCAGTTCTTC
j_gene: TRBJ1-5; d_gene: TRBD1; abundance: few; v_gene: TRBV19; CDR3aa: CASSIVSPGGRPQHF; CDR3nt: TGTGCCAGTAGTATAGTAAGCCCAGGGGGCAGGCCCCAGCATTTT
j_gene: TRBJ2-7; d_gene: NA; abundance: NA; v_gene: TRBV15; CDR3aa: CATSRDAQLVEQYF; CDR3nt: TGTGCCACCAGCAGAGATGCCCAGCTAGTCGAGCAGTACTTC
j_gene: TRBJ2-1; d_gene: TRBD2; abundance: many; v_gene: TRBV6-6; CDR3aa: CASSYTQIRTSGRLRNEQFF; CDR3nt: TGTGCCAGCAGTTACACTCAAATCCGGACTAGCGGGAGGTTGCGAAATGAGCAGTTCTTC
j_gene: TRBJ2-7; d_gene: NA; abundance: NA; v_gene: TRBV7-9; CDR3aa: CASSFGPSYEQYF; CDR3nt: TGTGCCAGCAGCTTTGGGCCATCCTACGAGCAGTACTTC
j_gene: TRBJ1-5; d_gene: TRBD1; abundance: few; v_gene: TRBV9; CDR3aa: CASSETGAGQPQHF; CDR3nt: TGTGCCAGCAGCGAGACAGGGGCAGGACAGCCCCAGCATTTT
j_gene: TRBJ1-2; d_gene: NA; abundance: many; v_gene: TRBV20-1; CDR3aa: CSAKRHTYGYTF; CDR3nt: TGCAGTGCTAAGAGACACACCTATGGCTACACCTTC
j_gene: TRBJ2-7; d_gene: NA; abundance: NA; v_gene: TRBV28; CDR3aa: CASSLPSRYEQYF; CDR3nt: TGTGCCAGCAGTTTGCCAAGCCGATACGAGCAGTACTTC
j_gene: TRBJ2-3; d_gene: TRBD1; abundance: many; v_gene: TRBV18; CDR3aa: CASSPPDRGGDTQYF; CDR3nt: TGTGCCAGCTCACCCCCGGACAGGGGAGGCGATACGCAGTATTTT
j_gene: TRBJ2-2; d_gene: TRBD1; abundance: many; v_gene: TRBV12-3/TRBV12-4; CDR3aa: CASTIGQGITAGELFF; CDR3nt: TGTGCCAGCACCATAGGACAGGGGATAACCGCCGGGGAGCTGTTTTTT
j_gene: TRBJ1-6; d_gene: TRBD1; abundance: few; v_gene: TRBV7-8; CDR3aa: CASTGTGRSPLHF; CDR3nt: TGTGCCAGCACAGGGACAGGGCGTTCACCCCTCCACTTT
j_gene: TRBJ2-7; d_gene: NA; abundance: many; v_gene: TRBV28; CDR3aa: CATRRGLLTYEQYF; CDR3nt: TGTGCCACCAGGAGGGGATTACTTACCTACGAGCAGTACTTC
j_gene: TRBJ1-2; d_gene: NA; abundance: many; v_gene: TRBV3-1; CDR3aa: CASRQGLGYTF; CDR3nt: TGTGCCAGCAGGCAAGGCCTCGGCTACACCTTC
j_gene: TRBJ1-6; d_gene: TRBD1; abundance: many; v_gene: TRBV20-1; CDR3aa: CSARQGGSSYNSPLHF; CDR3nt: TGCAGTGCTAGACAGGGGGGTAGCTCCTATAATTCACCCCTCCACTTT